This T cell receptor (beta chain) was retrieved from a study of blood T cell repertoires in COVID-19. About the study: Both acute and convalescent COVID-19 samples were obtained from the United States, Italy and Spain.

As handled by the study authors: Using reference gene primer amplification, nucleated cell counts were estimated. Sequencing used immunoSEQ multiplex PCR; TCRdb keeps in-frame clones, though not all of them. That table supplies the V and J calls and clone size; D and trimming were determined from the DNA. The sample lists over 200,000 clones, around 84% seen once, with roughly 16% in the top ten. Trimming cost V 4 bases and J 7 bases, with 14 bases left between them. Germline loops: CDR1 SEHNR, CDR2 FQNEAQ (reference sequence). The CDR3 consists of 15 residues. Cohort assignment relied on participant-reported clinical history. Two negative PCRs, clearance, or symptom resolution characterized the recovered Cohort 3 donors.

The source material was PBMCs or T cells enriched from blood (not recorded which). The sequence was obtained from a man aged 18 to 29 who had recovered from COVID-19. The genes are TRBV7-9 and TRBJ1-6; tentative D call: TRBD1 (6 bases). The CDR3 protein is CASSSAGDWNSPLHF. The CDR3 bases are TGTGCCAGCAGCTCTGCAGGGGATTGGAATTCACCCCTCCACTTT.